This T cell receptor (beta chain) was documented in a study of cytotoxic CD8 clonotypes in ibrutinib-treated CLL. As for the study in general: Enrolment comprised some twelve relapsed/refractory and around 15 treatment-naive patients; fewer than 18 were IGHV unmutated.

Comment on this clone: Antigen unknown.

Here immunoSEQ multiplex PCR was the method, and the copy in TCRdb shows in-frame clones only, minus some. This table holds 150,000 to 200,000 clones, 70% to 90% found once. The study, taken as a whole, reports: Exceeding age-matched healthy donors, baseline clonality also tracked the counts of circulating CD8+ T cells.

This sequence was found in a human donor with chronic lymphocytic leukemia. The sequences come from PBMCs, collected at disease progression, from a patient treated with ibrutinib.

CDR3 protein: CASSPPMGLAGAWYEQYF. The CDR3 nucleotides read TGTGCCAGCTCACCACCGATGGGACTAGCGGGAGCATGGTACGAGCAGTACTTC. The chain uses TRBV18 and TRBJ2-7; 14 bases fit TRBD2. After removal of 0 bases from V and 4 bases from J, the junction contained 8 bases not matched to a gene. The CDR3 has 18 amino acids. Germline values: CDR1 KGHSH, CDR2 LQKENI.